The 19 T cell receptor beta chains in this list originate from one sample, sequenced in a study of chemoradiotherapy in HPV16-positive cancers. Repertoires were generated with immunoSEQ multiplex PCR, while TCRdb's copy carries only in-frame clones and drops some. The sample shows approximately 30,000 clones, 93% of them seen only once. The source material was blood, sampled from a patient who underwent chemoradiotherapy. Receptors were obtained from a human donor with HPV-associated anogenital cancer.

The chain is built from TRBV7-9 and TRBJ2-1, with D unresolved. Germline V gene data show CDR1 as SEHNR and CDR2 as FQNEAQ (reference sequence). Trimming took 4 bases from V and 4 from J, leaving 8 bases between them. This CDR3 has 13 residues. The chain's CDR3 is CASSSGSYNEQFF. The CDR3 nucleotides read TGTGCCAGCAGCTCGGGTTCGTACAATGAGCAGTTCTTC.

The rearrangement uses TRBV6-1 and TRBJ2-2; D is uncertain. CDR1 and CDR2 (germline): MNHNS, SASEGT. CDR3 size: 15 residues. The V end lost 4 bases, the J end lost 5 bases, and 14 bases lay between the germline ends. The CDR3 region is CASSVWSSITGELFF. CDR3 coding DNA: TGTGCCAGCAGTGTGTGGTCCTCCATAACCGGGGAGCTGTTTTTT.

The chain joins TRBV1 to TRBJ2-2; the table's D call, TRBD2, was not checked against the DNA. TRBV1 is a recognized pseudogene. The CDR3 covers 19 residues. The CDR3 protein is CTSSQLQSLAGGDTGELFF. CDR3 bases: TGCACCAGCAGCCAACTCCAAAGCCTAGCGGGAGGGGACACCGGGGAGCTGTTTTTT.

The V and J genes are TRBV11-2 and TRBJ1-6; D possibly corresponds to TRBD1 (6 bases). CDR1 SGHAT and CDR2 FQNNGV come from the germline V gene. Between the trimmed V and J ends, which lost 5 bases and 9 bases, there was a span of 17 bases. This CDR3 comprises 15 residues. DNA of the CDR3: TGTGCCAGCAGCCTCCAGACAGGACAGCGTTCACCCCTCCACTTT. Its translation: CASSLQTGQRSPLHF.

CDR3 coding DNA: TGTGCCAGCAGTTTCTTCCGCGAACCTCCCCAGCATTTT. Amino acids: CASSFFREPPQHF. V and J are TRBV28 and TRBJ1-5, with D hard to call. Germline CDR1 is MDHEN and CDR2 is SYDVKM. Trimming pared 3 bases from V and 10 bases from J, leaving 13 bases between. The CDR3 has 13 amino acids. Full variable domain (missing parts from reference TRBV28 and TRBJ1-5): DVKVTQSSRYLVKRTGEKVFLECVQDMDHENMFWYRQDPGLGLRLIYFSYDVKMKEKGDIPEGYSVSREKKERFSLILESASTNQTSMYLCASSFFREPPQHFGDGTRLSIL.

This sequence joins TRBV18 and TRBJ2-7, with 13 bases that match TRBD2. CDR1 is KGHSH and CDR2 is LQKENI in the germline V gene. Germline trimming cut 6 bases from V and 4 bases from J; bases unmatched to any gene: 15. The CDR3 runs to 18 residues. CDR3 DNA: TGTGCCAGCTCTGCCACCACGGGGACTAGCGGGAATAAGTACGAGCAGTACTTC. This sequence encodes CASSATTGTSGNKYEQYF.

The V and J genes are TRBV7-8 and TRBJ2-1; 9 bases are a match to TRBD2. The V gene's germline CDR1 is SGHVS and CDR2 FQNEAQ. The trim removed 5 bases at V and 4 bases at J, leaving 12 bases unmatched. The CDR3 loop spans 17 amino acids. CDR3 sequence reads: CASSPPRAGGPYNEQFF. For the CDR3, the DNA is TGTGCCAGCAGCCCCCCTAGGGCGGGAGGGCCATACAATGAGCAGTTCTTC. The full variable domain, completed using reference TRBV7-8 and TRBJ2-1, is GAGVSQSPRYKVAKRGQDVALRCDPISGHVSLFWYQQALGQGPEFLTYFQNEAQLDKSGLPSDRFFAERPEGSVSTLKIQRTQQEDSAVYLCASSPPRAGGPYNEQFFGPGTRLTVL.

On this clone: The junction shows a germline mismatch at one end, possibly a read error. The rearrangement links TRBV4-1 to TRBJ2-7; D not resolved. Germline loops: CDR1 MGHRA, CDR2 YSYEKL. CDR3 length equals 14 residues. The CDR3 DNA follows: TGCGCCAGCAGCCTAGGTCGGGCAGCGAATGGTTTTGCCTTC. This encodes CASSLGRAANGFAF.

The V call is TRBV5-1, the J call TRBJ1-1, with D perhaps matching TRBD1 (5 bases). This CDR3 spans 17 amino acids. Germline V CDR1 and CDR2: SGHRS, YFSETQ. The V and J ends lost 1 base and 4 bases respectively, with 20 bases between them. CDR3 DNA: TGCGCCAGCAGCTTGTCTCCCGCAGGGTCTCAAGGCACTGAAGCTTTCTTT. Translated, it gives CASSLSPAGSQGTEAFF.

The chain combines TRBV5-8 with TRBJ2-3; 7 bases agree with TRBD2. The CDR3 loop spans 15 amino acids. The junction had 2 bases not matched to a gene; V was cut back by 0 bases and J by 1 base. CDR1 SGHTS and CDR2 YDEGEE come from the germline V gene. The CDR3 DNA reads as TGTGCCAGCAGCTTGGGTCTAGCGGGCACAGATACGCAGTATTTT. Translation: CASSLGLAGTDTQYF.

V and J are TRBV7-6 and TRBJ2-7, with TRBD2 matching over 8 bases. This CDR3 contains 16 residues. Germline CDR1 and CDR2: SGHVS and FNYEAQ. The J segment lost 3 bases and the V segment lost 5 bases, leaving 12 bases of the junction unmatched. The chain's CDR3 is CASSRLGGSGNYEQYF. The CDR3 nucleotides are TGTGCCAGCAGCCGACTTGGGGGTAGCGGGAACTACGAGCAGTACTTC. The full variable domain, rest sourced from reference TRBV7-6 and TRBJ2-7, is GAGVSQSPRYKVTKRGQDVALRCDPISGHVSLYWYRQALGQGPEFLTYFNYEAQQDKSGLPNDRFSAERPEGSISTLTIQRTEQRDSAMYRCASSRLGGSGNYEQYFGPGTRLTVT.

The chain couples TRBV6-1 to TRBJ2-7; D is undetermined. V lost 4 bases and J 3 bases, leaving 10 bases between the germline ends. Germline CDR1 is MNHNS and CDR2 is SASEGT. The CDR3 has 13 amino acids. In DNA form, the CDR3 reads TGTGCCAGCAGTGTAGACGGAAACTACGAGCAGTACTTC. Translated: CASSVDGNYEQYF.

The chain carries TRBV4-3 and TRBJ1-1; possibly TRBD1 for D (6 bases). V was shortened by 0 bases and J by 5 bases, with 10 bases between the two germline ends. The CDR3 totals 14 residues. The germline V gene has CDR1 LGHNA and CDR2 YSLEER. The CDR3 spells CASSQDAGATEAFF. Here the CDR3 DNA reads TGCGCCAGCAGCCAAGATGCAGGGGCAACTGAAGCTTTCTTT.

The J gene is TRBJ1-5, the V gene TRBV7-2, with 9 positions matching TRBD1. Germline V gene data show CDR1 as SGHTA and CDR2 as FQGNSA. V lost 3 bases and J lost 4; bases outside the gene matches: 1. The CDR3 extends over 14 amino acids. The CDR3 DNA reads as TGTGCCAGCAGCTTCGACAGGGGGAATCAGCCCCAGCATTTT. Translation: CASSFDRGNQPQHF.

This sequence joins TRBV6-5 and TRBJ1-1, with 8 bases identical to TRBD1. Looked up from germline, CDR1 is MNHEY and CDR2 is SVGAGI. The CDR3 has 15 residues. V was pared by 5 bases and J by 7 bases, with 12 bases of the junction left unmatched. For the CDR3, the DNA is TGTGCCAGCAGTCTAGGGACAGGAAGGAGGGATGAAGCTTTCTTT. Its protein is CASSLGTGRRDEAFF.

The J gene is TRBJ1-5, the V gene TRBV6-5; perhaps TRBD1 as D (5 bases). CDR3 length equals 14 residues. CDR1 MNHEY and CDR2 SVGAGI come from the germline V gene. Deletions cut 6 bases from V and 3 bases from J, with 12 bases between. As DNA, the CDR3 is TGTGCCAGCAGGACTACAGGAGACAATCAGCCCCAGCATTTT. Translated: CASRTTGDNQPQHF.

The rearrangement links TRBV5-1 to TRBJ2-2; the match to TRBD2 covers 8 bases. Germline-derived CDR1 and CDR2 are SGHRS and YFSETQ. V lost 5 bases and J lost 2; bases outside the gene matches: 8. This CDR3 region has 16 residues. CDR3 DNA: TGCGCCAGCAGGTCGGGTAGCGGGACAAACACCGGGGAGCTGTTTTTT. This gives the protein CASRSGSGTNTGELFF.

The chain carries TRBV7-9 and TRBJ2-1; D is unresolved. From germline, CDR1 is SEHNR and CDR2 FQNEAQ (reference sequence). The CDR3 runs 13 residues. The V end lost 7 bases, the J end lost 1 base, and 8 bases lay between the germline ends. The CDR3 region has the DNA TGTGCCAGCATTACGGGTTCCTACAATGAGCAGTTCTTC. Translating gives CASITGSYNEQFF.

The rearrangement links TRBV7-2 to TRBJ1-1, with a weak D call TRBD1 (5 bases). V was cut by 5 bases and J by 1 base, with 8 bases left in between. The germline V gene encodes CDR1 SGHTA and CDR2 FQGNSA. The CDR3 has 13 residues. The CDR3 region is CASSRGQNTEAFF. CDR3 nucleotides: TGTGCCAGCAGCCGCGGACAGAACACTGAAGCTTTCTTT.